Listed below are T cell receptor beta chains from one sample, sequenced in a study of blood T cell repertoires in COVID-19. Using immunoSEQ multiplex PCR, the repertoire was profiled, and TCRdb retains in-frame clones only, with some absent. This table has more than 300,000 clones, about 89% appearing once. The sample was peripheral blood. These receptors all stem from a man aged 18 to 35 who had recovered from COVID-19. The CDR3 runs from the conserved cysteine through the conserved F or W. Each record gives: CDR3 protein, CDR3 DNA, CDR3 length, V gene, D gene, J gene, clone size. D genes are given only for firm matches. Part of the rows lack a size; the others show once, few, many or a class for expanded clones.

cdr3_aa: CASSRPTGGYGYTF
cdr3_nt: TGTGCCAGCAGCCGCCCGACAGGGGGCTATGGCTACACCTTC
cdr3_length: 14
v_call: TRBV6-2/TRBV6-3
d_call: TRBD1
j_call: TRBJ1-2
clone_size: NA

cdr3_aa: CASSTAEIFGSSGTEAFF
cdr3_nt: TGTGCCAGTAGTACAGCGGAAATTTTTGGCAGCTCAGGCACTGAAGCTTTCTTT
cdr3_length: 18
v_call: TRBV19
d_call: NA
j_call: TRBJ1-1
clone_size: NA

cdr3_aa: CSVGEYEQYF
cdr3_nt: TGCAGCGTTGGGGAGTACGAGCAGTACTTC
cdr3_length: 10
v_call: TRBV29-1
d_call: NA
j_call: TRBJ2-7
clone_size: NA

cdr3_aa: CASSELQGGQSPLHF
cdr3_nt: TGTGCCAGCAGTGAACTACAGGGCGGACAGTCACCCCTCCACTTT
cdr3_length: 15
v_call: TRBV6-1
d_call: NA
j_call: TRBJ1-6
clone_size: NA

cdr3_aa: CASSETGVDSPLHF
cdr3_nt: TGCGCCAGCAGCGAGACAGGGGTGGATTCACCCCTCCACTTT
cdr3_length: 14
v_call: TRBV5-1
d_call: TRBD1
j_call: TRBJ1-6
clone_size: NA

cdr3_aa: CASSEDPAGGFFPGYTF
cdr3_nt: TGTGCCAGCAGTGAAGATCCGGCAGGGGGTTTTTTCCCAGGCTACACCTTC
cdr3_length: 17
v_call: TRBV6-1
d_call: TRBD1
j_call: TRBJ1-2
clone_size: NA

cdr3_aa: CASSLGGLISGNTIYF
cdr3_nt: TGTGCCAGCAGCTTAGGGGGGCTTATCTCTGGAAACACCATATATTTT
cdr3_length: 16
v_call: TRBV7-9
d_call: NA
j_call: TRBJ1-3
clone_size: NA

cdr3_aa: CASSLLPLAGIQETQYF
cdr3_nt: TGTGCCAGCTCACTACTCCCTCTAGCGGGGATCCAAGAGACCCAGTACTTC
cdr3_length: 17
v_call: TRBV18
d_call: TRBD2
j_call: TRBJ2-5
clone_size: NA

cdr3_aa: CASSATSGSSTDTQYF
cdr3_nt: TGTGCCAGCAGTGCGACTAGCGGGTCTAGCACAGATACGCAGTATTTT
cdr3_length: 16
v_call: TRBV9
d_call: TRBD2
j_call: TRBJ2-3
clone_size: NA

cdr3_aa: CASRPLGQGDYGYTF
cdr3_nt: TGTGCCAGTAGACCTCTGGGACAGGGTGACTATGGCTACACCTTC
cdr3_length: 15
v_call: TRBV19
d_call: TRBD1
j_call: TRBJ1-2
clone_size: few

cdr3_aa: CAWIGHYEQYF
cdr3_nt: TGTGCCTGGATCGGACACTACGAGCAGTACTTC
cdr3_length: 11
v_call: TRBV30
d_call: NA
j_call: TRBJ2-7
clone_size: NA

cdr3_aa: CASSRGQGNGYTF
cdr3_nt: TGTGCCAGCTCACGAGGCCAGGGTAATGGCTACACCTTC
cdr3_length: 13
v_call: TRBV18
d_call: NA
j_call: TRBJ1-2
clone_size: NA

cdr3_aa: CASSLLTDTQYF
cdr3_nt: TGTGCCAGCAGCCTCCTCACAGATACGCAGTATTTT
cdr3_length: 12
v_call: TRBV5-6
d_call: NA
j_call: TRBJ2-3
clone_size: NA

cdr3_aa: CASSQTSGSSYNEQFF
cdr3_nt: TGTGCCAGCAGCCAGACTAGCGGTAGCTCCTACAATGAGCAGTTCTTC
cdr3_length: 16
v_call: TRBV7-6
d_call: TRBD2
j_call: TRBJ2-1
clone_size: NA

cdr3_aa: CASSSSSYGYTF
cdr3_nt: TGTGCCAGCAGCTCAAGTAGCTATGGCTACACCTTC
cdr3_length: 12
v_call: TRBV28
d_call: NA
j_call: TRBJ1-2
clone_size: NA

cdr3_aa: CASSLELLAGGQQETQYF
cdr3_nt: TGTGCCAGCAGCTTAGAGCTACTAGCGGGGGGGCAACAAGAGACCCAGTACTTC
cdr3_length: 18
v_call: TRBV7-9
d_call: TRBD2
j_call: TRBJ2-5
clone_size: NA

cdr3_aa: CASSPMGDGSNYGYTF
cdr3_nt: TGTGCCAGCTCACCAATGGGCGACGGAAGTAACTATGGCTACACCTTC
cdr3_length: 16
v_call: TRBV18
d_call: NA
j_call: TRBJ1-2
clone_size: NA

cdr3_aa: CASRPGLSEAFF
cdr3_nt: TGTGCCAGTAGACCCGGACTTTCTGAAGCTTTCTTT
cdr3_length: 12
v_call: TRBV19
d_call: NA
j_call: TRBJ1-1
clone_size: NA

cdr3_aa: CASRPGQGAGAFF
cdr3_nt: TGTGCCAGTAGACCGGGACAGGGGGCCGGGGCTTTCTTT
cdr3_length: 13
v_call: TRBV19
d_call: TRBD1
j_call: TRBJ1-1
clone_size: NA

cdr3_aa: CASSEEREENTEAFF
cdr3_nt: TGTGCCAGCAGTGAAGAAAGGGAGGAGAACACTGAAGCTTTCTTT
cdr3_length: 15
v_call: TRBV6-1
d_call: NA
j_call: TRBJ1-1
clone_size: NA

cdr3_aa: CATSRAGVREKLFF
cdr3_nt: TGTGCCACCAGCAGAGCCGGGGTCCGAGAAAAACTGTTTTTT
cdr3_length: 14
v_call: TRBV15
d_call: NA
j_call: TRBJ1-4
clone_size: NA

cdr3_aa: CASSTGRGTEAFF
cdr3_nt: TGTGCCAGCAGTACAGGGAGGGGCACTGAAGCTTTCTTT
cdr3_length: 13
v_call: TRBV7-3
d_call: NA
j_call: TRBJ1-1
clone_size: NA

cdr3_aa: CASSPGGVDTQYF
cdr3_nt: TGTGCCAGCAGCCCTGGGGGGGTGGATACGCAGTATTTT
cdr3_length: 13
v_call: TRBV7-2
d_call: TRBD2
j_call: TRBJ2-3
clone_size: NA

cdr3_aa: CASSPGQGANEQFF
cdr3_nt: TGTGCCAGCAGCCCGGGACAGGGGGCGAATGAGCAGTTCTTC
cdr3_length: 14
v_call: TRBV13
d_call: TRBD1
j_call: TRBJ2-1
clone_size: NA

cdr3_aa: CASRAALRGQFF
cdr3_nt: TGCGCCAGCAGAGCTGCGTTGCGGGGGCAGTTCTTC
cdr3_length: 12
v_call: TRBV10-1
d_call: NA
j_call: TRBJ2-1
clone_size: NA

cdr3_aa: CASSSREGPTDTQYF
cdr3_nt: TGCGCCAGCAGCTCTCGGGAGGGGCCCACAGATACGCAGTATTTT
cdr3_length: 15
v_call: TRBV5-1
d_call: TRBD2
j_call: TRBJ2-3
clone_size: NA

cdr3_aa: CASGSGWPMDTEAFF
cdr3_nt: TGTGCCAGCGGGTCGGGTTGGCCAATGGACACTGAAGCTTTCTTT
cdr3_length: 15
v_call: TRBV6-5
d_call: NA
j_call: TRBJ1-1
clone_size: NA

cdr3_aa: CAISASGSGETQYF
cdr3_nt: TGTGCCATCAGTGCGAGCGGGAGCGGAGAGACCCAGTACTTC
cdr3_length: 14
v_call: TRBV10-3
d_call: TRBD2
j_call: TRBJ2-5
clone_size: NA

cdr3_aa: CASSLKAGSGNTIYF
cdr3_nt: TGTGCCAGCAGCTTAAAAGCGGGTTCTGGAAACACCATATATTTT
cdr3_length: 15
v_call: TRBV7-3
d_call: NA
j_call: TRBJ1-3
clone_size: NA

cdr3_aa: CATAGTGNQPQHF
cdr3_nt: TGTGCCACCGCCGGGACAGGGAATCAGCCCCAGCATTTT
cdr3_length: 13
v_call: TRBV2
d_call: TRBD1
j_call: TRBJ1-5
clone_size: NA

cdr3_aa: CASSYGDSGDTGELFF
cdr3_nt: TGTGCCAGCAGTTACGGGGACAGTGGGGACACCGGGGAGCTGTTTTTT
cdr3_length: 16
v_call: TRBV6-2/TRBV6-3
d_call: TRBD1
j_call: TRBJ2-2
clone_size: NA

cdr3_aa: CASAQWGHPISGANVLTF
cdr3_nt: TGTGCCAGCGCCCAATGGGGACACCCTATCTCTGGGGCCAACGTCCTGACTTTC
cdr3_length: 18
v_call: TRBV7-9
d_call: NA
j_call: TRBJ2-6
clone_size: NA

cdr3_aa: CAAAGQGAINYGYTF
cdr3_nt: TGTGCCGCCGCGGGACAGGGGGCTATTAACTATGGCTACACCTTC
cdr3_length: 15
v_call: TRBV10-3
d_call: TRBD1
j_call: TRBJ1-2
clone_size: NA

cdr3_aa: CASSLGGVYEQYF
cdr3_nt: TGTGCCAGCAGCTTAGGAGGAGTCTACGAGCAGTACTTC
cdr3_length: 13
v_call: TRBV7-9
d_call: NA
j_call: TRBJ2-7
clone_size: NA

cdr3_aa: CASSQGQGGLGQFF
cdr3_nt: TGTGCCAGCAGCCAGGGACAGGGTGGGCTAGGACAGTTCTTC
cdr3_length: 14
v_call: TRBV7-2
d_call: TRBD1
j_call: TRBJ2-1
clone_size: NA

cdr3_aa: CASSYSSGRGGYTF
cdr3_nt: TGTGCCAGCAGTTACTCGTCGGGAAGAGGTGGCTACACCTTC
cdr3_length: 14
v_call: TRBV6-5
d_call: NA
j_call: TRBJ1-2
clone_size: NA

cdr3_aa: CASSNRITHGYTF
cdr3_nt: TGTGCCAGTAGTAACCGAATCACTCATGGCTACACCTTC
cdr3_length: 13
v_call: TRBV19
d_call: NA
j_call: TRBJ1-2
clone_size: NA

cdr3_aa: CASRAGTSGTGELFF
cdr3_nt: TGCGCCAGCAGGGCCGGGACTAGCGGGACCGGGGAGCTGTTTTTT
cdr3_length: 15
v_call: TRBV10-1
d_call: TRBD2
j_call: TRBJ2-2
clone_size: NA

cdr3_aa: CASSPQEGNEQFF
cdr3_nt: TGTGCCAGCTCACCACAAGAGGGTAATGAGCAGTTCTTC
cdr3_length: 13
v_call: TRBV18
d_call: NA
j_call: TRBJ2-1
clone_size: NA

cdr3_aa: CASSPRMRGYTDTQYF
cdr3_nt: TGTGCCAGCAGCCCTAGGATGCGGGGGTACACAGATACGCAGTATTTT
cdr3_length: 16
v_call: TRBV5-4
d_call: TRBD2
j_call: TRBJ2-3
clone_size: NA

cdr3_aa: CASSYSYRSSGNTIYF
cdr3_nt: TGTGCCAGCAGTTACTCTTACAGATCGTCTGGAAACACCATATATTTT
cdr3_length: 16
v_call: TRBV6-2/TRBV6-3
d_call: NA
j_call: TRBJ1-3
clone_size: NA

cdr3_aa: CASSEGRETTEAFF
cdr3_nt: TGTGCCAGCAGCGAGGGGAGGGAAACCACTGAAGCTTTCTTT
cdr3_length: 14
v_call: TRBV11-2
d_call: NA
j_call: TRBJ1-1
clone_size: once

cdr3_aa: CASSQGGTSYEQYF
cdr3_nt: TGTGCCAGCAGCCAGGGCGGGACCTCCTACGAGCAGTACTTC
cdr3_length: 14
v_call: TRBV7-9
d_call: NA
j_call: TRBJ2-7
clone_size: few

cdr3_aa: CASSLDTSQGTQYF
cdr3_nt: TGTGCCAGCAGCTTGGACACTTCCCAGGGGACCCAGTACTTC
cdr3_length: 14
v_call: TRBV5-6
d_call: NA
j_call: TRBJ2-5
clone_size: NA

cdr3_aa: CASSLAAGGSYEQYF
cdr3_nt: TGTGCCAGCAGCTTAGCGGCGGGAGGCTCCTACGAGCAGTACTTC
cdr3_length: 15
v_call: TRBV11-1
d_call: TRBD2
j_call: TRBJ2-7
clone_size: NA

cdr3_aa: CASSQQENNEQFF
cdr3_nt: TGTGCCAGCTCACAGCAGGAAAACAATGAGCAGTTCTTC
cdr3_length: 13
v_call: TRBV18
d_call: NA
j_call: TRBJ2-1
clone_size: NA

cdr3_aa: CASSPSSSADEQFF
cdr3_nt: TGTGCCAGCTCACCGAGTTCGAGCGCCGATGAGCAGTTCTTC
cdr3_length: 14
v_call: TRBV18
d_call: NA
j_call: TRBJ2-1
clone_size: NA

cdr3_aa: CASSPQAGGGTGELFF
cdr3_nt: TGCGCCAGCAGCCCCCAAGCGGGCGGGGGCACCGGGGAGCTGTTTTTT
cdr3_length: 16
v_call: TRBV5-1
d_call: TRBD2
j_call: TRBJ2-2
clone_size: NA

cdr3_aa: CASSGEQGIYGYTF
cdr3_nt: TGTGCCAGCAGCGGCGAACAGGGCATCTATGGCTACACCTTC
cdr3_length: 14
v_call: TRBV9
d_call: NA
j_call: TRBJ1-2
clone_size: NA

cdr3_aa: CASEGGQGDQPQHF
cdr3_nt: TGTGCCAGCGAGGGAGGACAGGGTGATCAGCCCCAGCATTTT
cdr3_length: 14
v_call: TRBV19
d_call: TRBD1
j_call: TRBJ1-5
clone_size: NA

cdr3_aa: CASSDRDGRYEQYF
cdr3_nt: TGTGCCAGCAGTGACCGGGACGGGAGGTACGAGCAGTACTTC
cdr3_length: 14
v_call: TRBV27
d_call: TRBD2
j_call: TRBJ2-7
clone_size: NA

cdr3_aa: CSVEDLETQYF
cdr3_nt: TGCAGCGTTGAAGATCTAGAGACCCAGTACTTC
cdr3_length: 11
v_call: TRBV29-1
d_call: NA
j_call: TRBJ2-5
clone_size: NA

cdr3_aa: CASSLNLEAFF
cdr3_nt: TGTGCCAGCAGTTTAAATCTGGAAGCTTTCTTT
cdr3_length: 11
v_call: TRBV12-3/TRBV12-4
d_call: NA
j_call: TRBJ1-1
clone_size: NA

cdr3_aa: CASSPQGGVGYTF
cdr3_nt: TGTGCCAGCAGTCCACAGGGAGGGGTTGGCTACACCTTC
cdr3_length: 13
v_call: TRBV12-3/TRBV12-4
d_call: NA
j_call: TRBJ1-2
clone_size: NA

cdr3_aa: CASSFTGGNEQFF
cdr3_nt: TGTGCCAGCAGCTTCACAGGGGGCAATGAGCAGTTCTTC
cdr3_length: 13
v_call: TRBV13
d_call: TRBD1
j_call: TRBJ2-1
clone_size: NA

cdr3_aa: CASSLLRVGEQYF
cdr3_nt: TGTGCCAGCAGCTTATTACGGGTCGGGGAGCAGTACTTC
cdr3_length: 13
v_call: TRBV11-2
d_call: NA
j_call: TRBJ2-7
clone_size: NA

cdr3_aa: CSVGQQGGSGIYGYTF
cdr3_nt: TGCAGCGTTGGTCAGCAGGGAGGATCAGGTATCTATGGCTACACCTTC
cdr3_length: 16
v_call: TRBV29-1
d_call: NA
j_call: TRBJ1-2
clone_size: NA

cdr3_aa: CASSFSYNQENTEAFF
cdr3_nt: TGTGCCAGCAGCTTTTCGTACAACCAGGAGAACACTGAAGCTTTCTTT
cdr3_length: 16
v_call: TRBV7-9
d_call: NA
j_call: TRBJ1-1
clone_size: NA

cdr3_aa: CASSQEPGQGNQPQHF
cdr3_nt: TGCGCCAGCAGCCAAGAGCCGGGACAGGGGAATCAGCCCCAGCATTTT
cdr3_length: 16
v_call: TRBV4-3
d_call: TRBD1
j_call: TRBJ1-5
clone_size: few